This is a list of T cell receptor beta chains from one sample in a study of cytomegalovirus exposure and HLA in healthy donors. Method: immunoSEQ multiplex PCR; TCRdb's copy keeps in-frame clones and lacks some. The sample holds some 110,000 clones, 70% to 80% seen once. The sequenced sample consisted of PBMCs. The receptor set was obtained from a woman aged 50 to 60 in good health and CMV-seropositive. Both conserved end residues are part of each CDR3.

J gene: TRBJ2-3
V gene: TRBV19
CDR3 protein: CASSIVQGADTQYF

J gene: TRBJ2-5
V gene: TRBV7-9
CDR3 protein: CASSPPVVRETQYF

J gene: TRBJ2-3
V gene: TRBV6-1
CDR3 protein: CASTSVREIDTQYF

J gene: TRBJ1-5
V gene: TRBV6-1
CDR3 protein: CAGSGYSNQPQHF

J gene: TRBJ2-7
V gene: TRBV19
CDR3 protein: CASSIGTSGRYEQYF

J gene: TRBJ2-1
V gene: TRBV4-3
CDR3 protein: CASSQGVGANNEQFF

J gene: TRBJ2-7
V gene: TRBV2
CDR3 protein: CASRVTLSSYEQYF

J gene: TRBJ2-2
V gene: TRBV11-3
CDR3 protein: CASSLDPTVTGELFF

J gene: TRBJ1-3
V gene: TRBV5-1
CDR3 protein: CASSLAGDSGNTIYF

J gene: TRBJ1-5
V gene: TRBV4-1
CDR3 protein: CASSQGGLSNQPQHF

J gene: TRBJ2-7
V gene: TRBV19
CDR3 protein: CATKESSGGYEQYF

J gene: TRBJ2-6
V gene: TRBV6-5
CDR3 protein: CASRLLGSGANVLTF

J gene: TRBJ1-5
V gene: TRBV19
CDR3 protein: CASSAGQGRSAQHF

J gene: TRBJ2-1
V gene: TRBV19
CDR3 protein: CASTSQGFEQFF

J gene: TRBJ1-2
V gene: TRBV7-7
CDR3 protein: CASRQEPLYGYTF

J gene: TRBJ2-7
V gene: TRBV7-2
CDR3 protein: CASSRGTGGEQYF

J gene: TRBJ2-1
V gene: TRBV19
CDR3 protein: CASTPSGYNEQFF

J gene: TRBJ2-1
V gene: TRBV5-4
CDR3 protein: CASIPSGGSYNEQFF

J gene: TRBJ1-4
V gene: TRBV7-2
CDR3 protein: CASSLGSVGREKLFF

J gene: TRBJ1-3
V gene: TRBV30
CDR3 protein: CAWDREGGPGNTIYF

J gene: TRBJ1-3
V gene: TRBV7-2
CDR3 protein: CASSFGQATGNTIYF

J gene: TRBJ2-7
V gene: TRBV7-8
CDR3 protein: CASSGGPAQGVEQYF

J gene: TRBJ2-5
V gene: TRBV18
CDR3 protein: CASSPRLQGQETQYF

J gene: TRBJ1-1
V gene: TRBV6-1
CDR3 protein: CASSEGLSGGAFF

J gene: TRBJ1-1
V gene: TRBV5-1
CDR3 protein: CASSLDGGLNTEAFF

J gene: TRBJ1-1
V gene: TRBV5-1
CDR3 protein: CASSWAPGENEAFF